These T cell receptor beta chains were read from a single sample in a study of beta chain features in type 1 diabetes. The protocol was immunoSEQ multiplex PCR, while the TCRdb copy is restricted to in-frame clones and leaves out a portion. Among roughly 160,000 clones listed, 6.5% to 10% were seen once. Sequenced: central memory CD4+ T cells from blood. These receptors were collected from a woman aged 18 to 35 with type 1 diabetes. CDR3s include the opening cysteine and the closing phenylalanine or tryptophan. D genes are given only for firm matches. Size tells how often a clone was seen (once, few, many) or the class of an expanded clone, and some rows leave it out.

D,J,size,V,CDR3,DNA
TRBD2,TRBJ2-7,-,TRBV10-3,CAISGSSGVTYEQYF,TGTGCCATCAGTGGATCCAGCGGGGTCACCTACGAGCAGTACTTC
-,TRBJ2-1,few,TRBV18,CASSPGRYEQFF,TGTGCCAGCTCACCGGGCCGGTATGAGCAGTTCTTC
TRBD1,TRBJ2-3,-,TRBV6-6,CASSYLDRGYTDTQYF,TGTGCCAGCAGTTACCTCGACAGGGGCTACACAGATACGCAGTATTTT
TRBD1,TRBJ1-6,-,TRBV29-1,CSVFTGEVGSPLHF,TGCAGCGTTTTTACAGGGGAAGTTGGTTCACCCCTCCACTTT
TRBD2,TRBJ2-2,many,TRBV4-2,CASSQDAGGRNTGELFF,TGTGCCAGCAGCCAAGATGCGGGGGGCCGAAACACCGGGGAGCTGTTTTTT
-,TRBJ1-1,-,TRBV7-2,CASSSVYSGGNTEAFF,TGTGCCAGCAGCTCAGTGTATTCGGGAGGGAACACTGAAGCTTTCTTT
-,TRBJ1-1,few,TRBV11-2,CASSFGGRITEAFF,TGTGCCAGCAGCTTCGGGGGGCGCATTACTGAAGCTTTCTTT
TRBD1,TRBJ1-2,few,TRBV11-3,CASSLGGQNYGYTF,TGTGCCAGCAGCCTAGGGGGACAGAACTATGGCTACACCTTC
TRBD2,TRBJ2-1,many,TRBV7-2,CASSLEGGGRSEQFF,TGTGCCAGCAGCTTAGAGGGCGGGGGGAGAAGTGAGCAGTTCTTC
-,TRBJ1-1,few,TRBV7-9,CASSQGGDTEAFF,TGCGCCAGCAGCCAAGGAGGGGACACTGAAGCTTTCTTT
-,TRBJ2-1,-,TRBV4-3,CASSHRQDSYSYNEQFF,TGCGCCAGCAGCCACAGACAGGACTCTTACTCCTACAATGAGCAGTTCTTC
TRBD1,TRBJ2-5,-,TRBV2,CASGKPGQGETQYF,TGTGCCAGCGGGAAGCCGGGACAGGGTGAGACCCAGTACTTC
TRBD2,TRBJ2-6,-,TRBV29-1,CSVVLAGFSGANVLTF,TGCAGCGTGGTCCTAGCGGGATTCTCTGGGGCCAACGTCCTGACTTTC
-,TRBJ2-7,-,TRBV28,CASVGQVGYEQYF,TGTGCCAGCGTGGGCCAGGTAGGCTACGAGCAGTACTTC
-,TRBJ2-3,few,TRBV21-1,CASSKAPSGRGSTDTQYF,TGTGCCAGCAGCAAAGCGCCATCGGGCAGGGGTAGCACAGATACGCAGTATTTT
-,TRBJ1-2,few,TRBV19,CASKRTLNYGYTF,TGTGCCAGTAAAAGGACTCTGAACTATGGCTACACCTTC
-,TRBJ1-6,-,TRBV19,CASSPRWGQRDSYSPLHF,TGTGCCAGTAGTCCTAGATGGGGGCAGCGTGACTCTTATTCACCCCTCCACTTT
TRBD1,TRBJ2-7,few,TRBV2,CASSEGGQGEQYF,TGTGCCAGCAGTGAAGGGGGACAGGGCGAGCAGTACTTC
-,TRBJ2-1,-,TRBV11-2,CASSLSPGYVTGSEQFF,TGTGCCAGCAGCTTAAGCCCGGGATACGTTACGGGAAGTGAGCAGTTCTTC
-,TRBJ2-7,-,TRBV5-1,CASMSDSTYEQYF,TGCGCCAGCATGTCGGACTCAACCTACGAGCAGTACTTC
-,TRBJ2-7,-,TRBV10-3,CAIGGRDRDYEQYF,TGTGCCATCGGAGGGCGGGACCGAGACTACGAGCAGTACTTC
TRBD2,TRBJ2-1,few,TRBV18,CASSPGLAGGSRDEQFF,TGTGCCAGCTCACCCGGACTAGCGGGAGGGTCGCGGGATGAGCAGTTCTTC
TRBD2,TRBJ2-5,few,TRBV7-2,CASSFNLAGVGETQYF,TGTGCCAGCAGCTTTAACCTAGCGGGAGTGGGTGAGACCCAGTACTTC
-,TRBJ1-2,-,TRBV28,CASTLGTLGGYTF,TGTGCCAGCACCCTAGGGACTCTAGGAGGCTACACCTTC
-,TRBJ1-2,-,TRBV5-4,CASSLESVGGYTF,TGTGCCAGCAGCTTGGAGTCGGTTGGTGGCTACACCTTC
TRBD1,TRBJ2-7,-,TRBV10-3,CAISTGTGGYEQYF,TGTGCCATCAGTACCGGGACAGGGGGCTACGAGCAGTACTTC
-,TRBJ1-1,few,TRBV28,CASRTGTPEAFF,TGTGCCAGCAGAACAGGGACCCCTGAAGCTTTCTTT
TRBD2,TRBJ2-3,few,TRBV5-1,CASSTLTSGVTDTQYF,TGCGCCAGCAGCACCCTCACTAGCGGGGTCACAGATACGCAGTATTTT
-,TRBJ2-5,-,TRBV6-5,CASSLRDNQETQYF,TGTGCCAGCAGCCTCCGGGACAACCAAGAGACCCAGTACTTC
TRBD2,TRBJ2-5,-,TRBV5-1,CASSFTSGRETQYF,TGCGCCAGCAGCTTTACTAGCGGGAGGGAGACCCAGTACTTC
-,TRBJ1-2,-,TRBV29-1,CSVGDTNGYTF,TGCAGCGTTGGGGACACCAATGGCTACACCTTC
-,TRBJ1-2,-,TRBV27,CASRGTHFYYGYTF,TGTGCCAGCAGGGGGACACATTTTTATTATGGCTACACCTTC
-,TRBJ2-3,-,TRBV7-8,CASSPQGGVETDTQYF,TGTGCCAGCAGCCCACAGGGGGGGGTTGAGACAGATACGCAGTATTTT
TRBD2,TRBJ2-2,few,TRBV27,CASSISGRATGELFF,TGTGCCAGCAGTATTAGCGGGAGGGCCACCGGGGAGCTGTTTTTT
-,TRBJ2-5,few,TRBV9,CASSVGGGDFIETQYF,TGTGCCAGCAGCGTAGGAGGAGGGGACTTCATCGAGACCCAGTACTTC
TRBD1,TRBJ1-2,few,TRBV11-2,CASSPRQGLYGYTF,TGTGCCAGCAGCCCCCGACAGGGACTGTATGGCTACACCTTC
-,TRBJ2-2,-,TRBV9,CASSVEGGTGELFF,TGTGCCAGCAGCGTAGAAGGAGGAACCGGGGAGCTGTTTTTT
-,TRBJ2-2,few,TRBV12-5,CASAPGGSGTGELFF,TGTGCTAGCGCACCCGGCGGCAGTGGGACCGGGGAGCTGTTTTTT
-,TRBJ1-2,-,TRBV25-1,CASSEPGIYGYTF,TGTGCCAGCAGTGAACCAGGGATCTATGGCTACACCTTC
TRBD2,TRBJ2-3,-,TRBV7-2,CASSRDYGGDTQYF,TGTGCCAGCAGTCGGGACTACGGGGGGGATACGCAGTATTTT